This TCR beta chain was identified during a study of T cell responses to AZD1222 COVID-19 vaccine. Measured with immunoSEQ multiplex PCR; TCRdb has only the in-frame clones, and not every one. The table lists fewer than 150,000 clones, roughly 91% of them singletons. V was shortened by 2 bases and J by 0 bases, with 17 bases between the two germline ends. Germline V gene lookup returns CDR1 MNHEY and CDR2 SVGEGT. The CDR3 contains 18 residues. This clone appeared a single time. The material was peripheral blood, obtained 28 days after the second AZD1222 dose. The clonotype was recovered from an adult who received the AZD1222 COVID-19 vaccine. This sequence joins TRBV6-2 or TRBV6-3 and TRBJ1-5, with D possibly TRBD1 on 6 matching bases. The CDR3 DNA reads as TGTGCCAGCAGTTACCCGAGGGGGATGGGATTTAGCAATCAGCCCCAGCATTTT. Translation gives CASSYPRGMGFSNQPQHF.